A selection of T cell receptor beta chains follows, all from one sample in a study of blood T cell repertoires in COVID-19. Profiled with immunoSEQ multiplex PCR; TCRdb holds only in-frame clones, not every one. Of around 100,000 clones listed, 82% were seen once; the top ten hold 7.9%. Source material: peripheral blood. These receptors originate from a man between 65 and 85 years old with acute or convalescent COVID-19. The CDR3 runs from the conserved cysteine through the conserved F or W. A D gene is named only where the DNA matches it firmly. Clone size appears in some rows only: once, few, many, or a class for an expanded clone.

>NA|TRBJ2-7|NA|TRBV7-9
CASSLERVTGKQYF
TGTGCCAGCAGCTTAGAACGGGTGACAGGAAAGCAGTACTTC
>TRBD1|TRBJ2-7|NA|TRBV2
CASSERQGVYEQYF
TGTGCCAGCAGTGAAAGGCAGGGGGTCTACGAGCAGTACTTC
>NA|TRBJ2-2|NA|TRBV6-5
CASNSLYNTGELFF
TGTGCCAGCAACAGCCTTTATAACACCGGGGAGCTGTTTTTT
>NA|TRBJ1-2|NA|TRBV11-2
CASSPRLQGSGGYTF
TGTGCCAGCAGCCCAAGACTTCAGGGGTCGGGTGGCTACACCTTC
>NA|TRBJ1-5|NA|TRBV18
CASSPQGLGYSNQPQHF
TGTGCCAGCTCACCACAGGGGCTAGGTTATAGCAATCAGCCCCAGCATTTT
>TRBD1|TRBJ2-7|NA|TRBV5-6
CASSDIGTGGYEQYF
TGTGCCAGCAGTGATATCGGGACAGGGGGTTACGAGCAGTACTTC
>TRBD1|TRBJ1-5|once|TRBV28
CASSSYSGGPYQPQHF
TGTGCCAGCAGTTCCTATTCAGGGGGCCCCTACCAGCCCCAGCATTTT
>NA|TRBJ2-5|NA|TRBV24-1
CATSDFDRPGETQYF
TGTGCCACCAGTGATTTCGACAGGCCCGGGGAGACCCAGTACTTC
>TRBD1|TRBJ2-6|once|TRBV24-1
CATSDQTPGQGFRSGANVLTF
TGTGCCACCAGTGACCAAACACCGGGACAGGGGTTTCGGTCTGGGGCCAACGTCCTGACTTTC
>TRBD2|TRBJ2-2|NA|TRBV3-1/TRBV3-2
CASTLGRAGELFF
TGTGCCAGCACCCTAGGGAGGGCCGGGGAGCTGTTTTTT
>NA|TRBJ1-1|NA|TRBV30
CAWSVSGGAFF
TGTGCCTGGAGTGTTTCCGGGGGAGCTTTCTTT
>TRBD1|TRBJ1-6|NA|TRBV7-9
CASSPQGQDNSPLHF
TGTGCCAGCAGCCCACAGGGACAGGATAATTCACCCCTCCACTTT
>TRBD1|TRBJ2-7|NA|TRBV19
CASSPHPGQGSYEQYF
TGTGCCAGTAGTCCGCACCCGGGACAGGGCTCCTACGAGCAGTACTTC
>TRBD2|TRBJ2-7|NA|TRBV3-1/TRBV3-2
CASSQVFSGGAYEQYF
TGTGCCAGCAGCCAAGTCTTTAGCGGGGGGGCCTACGAGCAGTACTTC
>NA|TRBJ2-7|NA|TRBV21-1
CASSGPGRGREQYF
TGTGCCAGCAGCGGCCCTGGGCGGGGGCGCGAGCAGTACTTC
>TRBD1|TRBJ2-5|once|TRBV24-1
CATSAGQGETQYF
TGTGCCACCAGTGCAGGACAGGGAGAGACCCAGTACTTC
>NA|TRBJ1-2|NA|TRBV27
CASSNNLGGRGYTF
TGTGCCAGCAGTAACAATTTGGGGGGGCGAGGCTACACCTTC
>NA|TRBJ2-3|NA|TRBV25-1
CASSDWQGNTDTQYF
TGTGCCAGCAGTGACTGGCAGGGGAACACAGATACGCAGTATTTT
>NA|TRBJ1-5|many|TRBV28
CASSFTSSNQPQHF
TGTGCCAGCAGTTTTACGAGTAGCAATCAGCCCCAGCATTTT
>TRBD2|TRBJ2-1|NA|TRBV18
CASSPRLAGDNEQFF
TGTGCCAGCTCACCCAGACTAGCGGGAGACAATGAGCAGTTCTTC
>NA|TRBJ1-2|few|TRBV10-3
CAISDPEGGGYTF
TGTGCCATCAGTGATCCAGAAGGGGGTGGCTACACCTTC
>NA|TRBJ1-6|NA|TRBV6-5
CASRANAAYNSPLHF
TGTGCCAGCAGGGCAAACGCGGCCTATAATTCACCCCTCCACTTT
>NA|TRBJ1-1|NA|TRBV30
CAWSLEAEAFF
TGTGCCTGGAGCTTGGAGGCAGAAGCTTTCTTT
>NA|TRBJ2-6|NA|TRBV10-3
CAVTDRSGANVLTF
TGTGCCGTCACCGACAGGTCTGGGGCCAACGTCCTGACTTTC
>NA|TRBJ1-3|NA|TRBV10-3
CAIRVGSSGNTIYF
TGTGCCATCAGGGTTGGGAGTTCTGGAAACACCATATATTTT
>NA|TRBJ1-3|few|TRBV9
CASSVGPLGTGNTIYF
TGTGCCAGCAGCGTGGGGCCACTTGGAACTGGAAACACCATATATTTT
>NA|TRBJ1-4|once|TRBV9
CASSPQATNEKLFF
TGTGCCAGCAGCCCACAGGCAACTAATGAAAAACTGTTTTTT
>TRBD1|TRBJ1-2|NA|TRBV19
CASSIGQGGSDGYTF
TGTGCCAGTAGTATAGGACAGGGAGGAAGTGATGGCTACACCTTC
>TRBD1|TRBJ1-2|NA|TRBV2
CASSQDGQARSYGYTF
TGTGCCAGCAGTCAAGATGGACAGGCCCGTAGCTATGGCTACACCTTC
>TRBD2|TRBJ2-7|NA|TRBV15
CATSRIRGGLSEQYF
TGTGCCACCAGCAGAATCCGGGGAGGGCTGAGCGAGCAGTACTTC
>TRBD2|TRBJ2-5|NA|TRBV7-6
CASSLVGGKGSQETQYF
TGTGCCAGCAGCTTGGTGGGGGGGAAGGGTTCGCAAGAGACCCAGTACTTC
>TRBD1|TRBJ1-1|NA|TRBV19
CASSIKQGAGTEAFF
TGTGCCAGTAGTATAAAACAGGGGGCCGGCACTGAAGCTTTCTTT
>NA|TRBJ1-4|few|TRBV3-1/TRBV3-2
CASSQDGGGRLNEKLFF
TGTGCCAGCAGCCAAGATGGCGGGGGGAGGCTTAATGAAAAACTGTTTTTT
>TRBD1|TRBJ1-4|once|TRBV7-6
CASGGQGTANEKLFF
TGTGCCAGCGGCGGGCAAGGGACAGCTAATGAAAAACTGTTTTTT
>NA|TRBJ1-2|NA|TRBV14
CASSQVGGGYTF
TGTGCCAGCAGCCAAGTGGGGGGTGGCTACACCTTC
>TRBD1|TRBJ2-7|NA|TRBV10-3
CAISAGTATYEQYF
TGTGCCATCAGTGCGGGGACAGCGACCTACGAGCAGTACTTC
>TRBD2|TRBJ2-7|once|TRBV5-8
CASSYQRGGGSYEQYF
TGTGCCAGCAGCTACCAACGCGGCGGGGGCTCCTACGAGCAGTACTTC
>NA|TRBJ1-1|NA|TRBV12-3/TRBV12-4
CASSPAQGLAFF
TGTGCCAGCAGTCCAGCACAGGGATTGGCTTTCTTT
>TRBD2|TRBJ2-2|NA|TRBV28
CASSLGLLELFF
TGTGCCAGCAGTCTGGGACTATTGGAGCTGTTTTTT
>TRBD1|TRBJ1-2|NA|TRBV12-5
CASSISGGYGYTF
TGTGCTAGTTCGATATCAGGGGGTTATGGCTACACCTTC
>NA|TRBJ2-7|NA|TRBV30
CAWDQGFVRTYEQYF
TGTGCCTGGGACCAGGGTTTCGTCAGAACCTACGAGCAGTACTTC